This T cell receptor (beta chain) appears in the sequencing data of a study of post-analysis software for immune sequencing data. Broader study findings: The study found TRBV5-6, TRBV5-1 and TRBV20-1 among a handful of TRBV segments more frequent in patients than controls. Samples from one preparation batch, clustered by F measure, grouped strongly together.

Each TCR beta cDNA library carried unique molecular identifiers. T cells numbering roughly 0.85 to 11 million gave rise to about 490,000 cDNA molecules. TCRdb passed the PCR reads through MiXCR, listing each CDR3 protein once. Seen here are approximately 250,000 distinct CDR3 sequences, 36% observed once, and the top ten hold 4% to 5.5%. The table lists this clonotype with many counts. The target antigen is unknown. This CDR3 is built from 14 residues. Germline lookup yields CDR1 SGHDN and CDR2 FVKESK. Trimming pared 5 bases from V and 1 base from J, leaving 11 bases between. The genes are TRBV14 and TRBJ2-5, with unresolved D. Specimen: blood. The receptor was isolated from a girl aged 10 to 17 with multiple sclerosis. In DNA, the CDR3 is TGTGCCAGCAGCTTACATCCTATCCAAGAGACCCAGTACTTC. Protein sequence: CASSLHPIQETQYF.